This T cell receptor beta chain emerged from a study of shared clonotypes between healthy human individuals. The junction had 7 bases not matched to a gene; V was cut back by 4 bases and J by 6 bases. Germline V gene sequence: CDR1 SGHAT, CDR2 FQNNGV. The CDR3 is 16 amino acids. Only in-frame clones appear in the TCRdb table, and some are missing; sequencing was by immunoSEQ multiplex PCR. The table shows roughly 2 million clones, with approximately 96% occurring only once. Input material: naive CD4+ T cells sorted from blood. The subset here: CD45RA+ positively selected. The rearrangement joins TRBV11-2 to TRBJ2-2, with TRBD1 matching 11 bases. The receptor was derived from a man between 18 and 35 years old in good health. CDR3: CASSWGQGELSGELFF. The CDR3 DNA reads TGTGCCAGCAGCTGGGGACAGGGGGAACTCTCCGGGGAGCTGTTTTTT.